A single sample gave rise to the 19 T cell receptor beta chains below, sequenced in a study of OX40 agonist ivuxolimab in advanced cancers. Some clones are missing from TCRdb's copy, which holds only in-frame ones; the method was immunoSEQ multiplex PCR. The sample has tens of thousands of clones, about 86% seen once; the top ten hold 2% to 2.5%. Source: CD4+ or CD8+ T cells sorted from blood, taken in a trial of the OX40 agonist ivuxolimab. These TCRs come from an adult with an advanced solid tumor such as melanoma, head and neck, liver or kidney cancer.

Written as DNA, the CDR3 is TGTGCCAGCAGCTCAAATACAGGGAGCGGGGCCAACGTCCTGACTTTC. Amino acids: CASSSNTGSGANVLTF. This sequence joins TRBV9 and TRBJ2-6; possible D gene TRBD1, 6 bases. CDR3 size: 16 residues. Trimming removed 4 bases at V and 4 bases at J, with 15 bases between. Looked up from germline, CDR1 is SGDLS and CDR2 is YYNGEE.

This chain links TRBV7-9 with TRBJ1-6, with TRBD1 as a possible D gene (5 bases). The germline V gene has CDR1 SEHNR and CDR2 FQNEAQ (reference sequence). With 5 bases removed from V and 2 bases from J, the gap between germline ends came to 10 bases. The CDR3 spans 15 residues. CDR3 sequence: CASSPQGAYNSPLHF. The CDR3 coding sequence is TGTGCCAGCAGCCCCCAGGGAGCCTATAATTCACCCCTCCACTTT.

The rearrangement uses TRBV5-1 and TRBJ2-1; a weak D match, TRBD2 (5 bases). Trimming left V 0 bases short and J 6 bases short, with 16 bases between. Germline V CDR1 and CDR2: SGHRS, YFSETQ. CDR3 length: 16 amino acids. CDR3 nucleotide sequence: TGCGCCAGCAGCTTGGAAAGAGGGCGAGGAGGCAATGAGCAGTTCTTC. Translation: CASSLERGRGGNEQFF.

The V and J genes are TRBV7-2 and TRBJ1-2, with D tentatively TRBD1 (5 bases). The V end was cut by 5 bases, the J end by 2 bases, with 12 bases between. CDR3 size: 14 residues. The germline gives CDR1 SGHTA, CDR2 FQGNSA. This chain's CDR3 is CASSRGSINYGYTF. Here the CDR3 DNA reads TGTGCCAGCAGCCGGGGGTCAATCAACTATGGCTACACCTTC. The variable domain in full, completed from reference TRBV7-2 and TRBJ1-2, reads GAGVSQSPSNKVTEKGKDVELRCDPISGHTALYWYRQSLGQGLEFLIYFQGNSAPDKSGLPSDRFSAERTGGSVSTLTIQRTQQEDSAVYLCASSRGSINYGYTFGSGTRLTVV.

The chain carries TRBV18 and TRBJ2-7; TRBD1 aligns across 7 bases. With 2 bases clipped from V and 6 bases from J, the junction kept 7 bases outside the gene matches. The germline gives CDR1 KGHSH, CDR2 LQKENI. The CDR3 has 14 amino acids. The CDR3 spells CASSPSDRVGEQYF. For the CDR3, the DNA is TGTGCCAGCTCACCAAGCGACAGGGTGGGCGAGCAGTACTTC.

The rearrangement uses TRBV4-3 and TRBJ1-4; D might be TRBD1 (5 bases). Per the germline V gene, CDR1 is LGHNA and CDR2 is YSLEER. V gave up 0 bases and J gave up 4 bases, with 6 bases separating them. There are 14 residues in the CDR3. The CDR3 sequence is CASSQDRDNEKLFF. The DNA of the CDR3 is TGCGCCAGCAGCCAAGACAGGGATAATGAAAAACTGTTTTTT.

The chain couples TRBV6-5 to TRBJ1-1; no clear D. Germline V lookup: CDR1 MNHEY, CDR2 SVGAGI. This CDR3 has 13 amino acids. Trimming took 7 bases from V and 1 from J, leaving 10 bases between them. As DNA, the CDR3 is TGTGCCAGCACCGAAAGAGGGAACACTGAAGCTTTCTTT. Protein sequence: CASTERGNTEAFF.

This clone was seen once. J is TRBJ2-2 and V is TRBV10-3; a weak D match, TRBD2 (7 bases). Germline CDR1 is ENHRY and CDR2 is SYGVKD. Trimming stripped 11 bases from V and 2 bases from J, with 12 bases between. This CDR3 has 13 residues. DNA of the CDR3: TGTGCCGGGGGGGACATTAACACCGGGGAGCTGTTTTTT. Its translation: CAGGDINTGELFF.

The table lists this clone with a count of one. The V gene is TRBV4-1, the J gene TRBJ2-2; TRBD1 is a possible D gene (6 bases). Trimming took off 4 bases at V and 5 bases at J, with 11 bases between the two ends. The CDR3 consists of 14 residues. From germline, CDR1 is MGHRA and CDR2 YSYEKL. For the CDR3, the DNA is TGCGCCAGCAGCCTATACAGGGAAACCGGGGAGCTGTTTTTT. The encoded protein is CASSLYRETGELFF.

This clone was detected once. The V and J genes are TRBV21-1 and TRBJ1-2. TRBV21-1 has pseudogene status. The CDR3 totals 14 residues. This chain's CDR3 is CASSKFIWTYGYTF. Here the CDR3 DNA reads TGTGCCAGCAGCAAGTTCATATGGACCTATGGCTACACCTTC.

The chain is built from TRBV5-4 and TRBJ1-2; no firm D call. The V gene's germline CDR1 is SGHNT and CDR2 YYREEE (reference sequence). The CDR3 has 13 residues. V lost 0 bases, J lost 4 bases, and 7 bases lay in between. The DNA for the CDR3 is TGTGCCAGCAGCTTGGAGAGTGGCTATGGCTACACCTTC. It codes for CASSLESGYGYTF.

This clone showed up just a few times. This sequence joins TRBV5-1 and TRBJ2-5; D may correspond to TRBD1 or TRBD2 (5 bases each). The length of the CDR3 is 14 residues. In germline, CDR1 is SGHRS, CDR2 YFSETQ. V lost 5 bases and J 2 bases, leaving 13 bases between the germline ends. CDR3 amino acids: CASRGVGSQETQYF. CDR3 bases: TGCGCCAGCAGGGGGGTCGGCAGTCAAGAGACCCAGTACTTC.

The V call is TRBV6-5, the J call TRBJ1-4; D gene ambiguous. Germline V gives CDR1 MNHEY, CDR2 SVGAGI. Trimming shortened V by 0 bases and J by 6 bases, and 8 bases separated the two germline ends. This CDR3 contains 14 residues. CDR3 protein: CASSYSTRHEKLFF. As DNA, the CDR3 is TGTGCCAGCAGTTACTCGACCAGACATGAAAAACTGTTTTTT.

The chain employs TRBV5-1 and TRBJ1-4; 12 bases map to TRBD1. The CDR3 has 16 amino acids. V gave up 4 bases and J gave up 3 bases; unmatched junction bases: 4. Per the germline V gene, CDR1 is SGHRS and CDR2 is YFSETQ. The CDR3 here is CASSTGQGASNEKLFF. CDR3 DNA: TGCGCCAGCAGCACGGGACAGGGGGCTTCTAATGAAAAACTGTTTTTT.

The chain is built from TRBV25-1 and TRBJ1-1; D may be TRBD1 (5 bases). The CDR3 is made up of 16 amino acids. Germline-derived CDR1 and CDR2 are MGHDK and SYGVNS. Trimming removed 4 bases from V and 2 bases from J, with 17 bases in between. CDR3 loop: CASSGADITFNTEAFF. The CDR3 bases are TGTGCCAGCAGTGGGGCGGACATCACTTTTAACACTGAAGCTTTCTTT.

This clone occurred a few times. V usage is TRBV30 and J usage is TRBJ1-1; a weak D match, TRBD1 (5 bases). Germline V gene lookup returns CDR1 GTSNPN and CDR2 SVGIG (reference sequence). V was trimmed by 4 bases and J by 5 bases, leaving 20 bases between them. This CDR3 contains 15 residues. CDR3 sequence (DNA): TGTGCCTGGACAGTACTGGGGGATTCGAGGACTGAAGCTTTCTTT. Translation gives CAWTVLGDSRTEAFF.

The V and J genes are TRBV2 and TRBJ1-5, with 10 bases that match TRBD1. This CDR3 is 17 amino acids long. The V and J ends lost 5 bases and 1 base, in that order; junction bases with no gene match: 8. Germline CDR1 is SNHLY and CDR2 is FYNNEI. CDR3 in DNA: TGTGCCAGCAGTTGGAAGCCGGGACAGGGGAGCAATCAGCCCCAGCATTTT. This sequence encodes CASSWKPGQGSNQPQHF.

This clone was counted a few times. The chain carries TRBV6-5 and TRBJ1-5; TRBD1 might be the D (5 bases). Trimming took 8 bases from V and 0 from J, leaving 8 bases between them. The germline V gene encodes CDR1 MNHEY and CDR2 SVGAGI. CDR3 length: 13 residues. The CDR3 loop reads CASAGTSNQPQHF. As DNA, the CDR3 is TGTGCCAGCGCCGGGACTAGCAATCAGCCCCAGCATTTT.

The rearrangement links TRBV7-3 to TRBJ1-1; no clear D. This CDR3 comprises 13 residues. V shed 2 bases and J shed 0 bases, with 4 bases lying between them. The germline V gene encodes CDR1 SGHTA and CDR2 FQGTGA. The CDR3 DNA sequence: TGTGCCAGCAGCTTAGATATGAACACTGAAGCTTTCTTT. Translation gives CASSLDMNTEAFF.